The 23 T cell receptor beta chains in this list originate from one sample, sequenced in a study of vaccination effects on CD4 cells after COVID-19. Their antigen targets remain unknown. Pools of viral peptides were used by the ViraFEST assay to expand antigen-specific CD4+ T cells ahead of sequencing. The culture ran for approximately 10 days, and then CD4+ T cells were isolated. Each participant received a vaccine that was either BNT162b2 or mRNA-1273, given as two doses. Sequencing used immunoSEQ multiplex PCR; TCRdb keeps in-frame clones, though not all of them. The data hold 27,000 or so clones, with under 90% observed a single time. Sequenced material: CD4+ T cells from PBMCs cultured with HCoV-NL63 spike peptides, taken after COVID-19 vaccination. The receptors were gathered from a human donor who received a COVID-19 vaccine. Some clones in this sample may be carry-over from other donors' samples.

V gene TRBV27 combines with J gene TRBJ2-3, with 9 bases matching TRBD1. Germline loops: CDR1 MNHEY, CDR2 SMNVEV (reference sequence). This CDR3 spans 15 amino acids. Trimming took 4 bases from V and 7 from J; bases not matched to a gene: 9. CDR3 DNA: TGTGCCAGCAGTTCAACCGGGACAGGGTCCTATACGCAGTATTTT. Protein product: CASSSTGTGSYTQYF.

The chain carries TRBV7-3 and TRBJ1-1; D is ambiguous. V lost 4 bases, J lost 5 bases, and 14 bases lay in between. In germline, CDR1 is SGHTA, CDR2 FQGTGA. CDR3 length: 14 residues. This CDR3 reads CASSSSGAGTEAFF. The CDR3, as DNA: TGTGCCAGCAGCTCATCCGGTGCGGGGACTGAAGCTTTCTTT.

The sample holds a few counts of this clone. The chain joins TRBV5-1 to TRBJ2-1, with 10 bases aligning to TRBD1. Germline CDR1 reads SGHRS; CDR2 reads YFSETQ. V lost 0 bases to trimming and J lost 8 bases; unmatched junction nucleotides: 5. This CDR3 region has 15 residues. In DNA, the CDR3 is TGCGCCAGCAGCTTGGCGTGGACAGGGGGGTATGAGCAGTTCTTC. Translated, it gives CASSLAWTGGYEQFF.

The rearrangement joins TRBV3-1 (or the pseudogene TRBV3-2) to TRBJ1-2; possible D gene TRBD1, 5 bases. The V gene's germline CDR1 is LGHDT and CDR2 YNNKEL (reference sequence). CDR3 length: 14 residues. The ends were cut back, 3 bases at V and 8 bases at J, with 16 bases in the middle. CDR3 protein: CASSQTSGTGGYTF. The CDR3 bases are TGTGCCAGCAGCCAGACCTCAGGGACTGGAGGCTACACCTTC.

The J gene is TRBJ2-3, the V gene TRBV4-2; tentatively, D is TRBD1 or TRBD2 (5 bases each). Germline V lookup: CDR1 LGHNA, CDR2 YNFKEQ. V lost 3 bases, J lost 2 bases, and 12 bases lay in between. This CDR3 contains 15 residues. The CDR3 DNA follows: TGTGCCAGCAGCCACCGAGGGGAAGACACAGATACGCAGTATTTT. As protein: CASSHRGEDTDTQYF.

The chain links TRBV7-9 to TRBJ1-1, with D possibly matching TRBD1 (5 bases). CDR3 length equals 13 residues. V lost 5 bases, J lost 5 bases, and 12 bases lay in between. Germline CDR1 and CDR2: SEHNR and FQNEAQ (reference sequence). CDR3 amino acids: CASSAQEGTEAFF. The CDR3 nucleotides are TGTGCCAGCAGCGCACAAGAGGGGACTGAAGCTTTCTTT.

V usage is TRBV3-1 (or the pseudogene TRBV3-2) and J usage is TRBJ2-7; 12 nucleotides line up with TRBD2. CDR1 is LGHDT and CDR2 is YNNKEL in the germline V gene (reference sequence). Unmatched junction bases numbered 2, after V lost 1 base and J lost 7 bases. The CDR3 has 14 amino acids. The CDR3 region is CASSQGLAGAEQYV. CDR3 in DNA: TGTGCCAGCAGCCAAGGACTAGCGGGAGCAGAGCAGTACGTC.

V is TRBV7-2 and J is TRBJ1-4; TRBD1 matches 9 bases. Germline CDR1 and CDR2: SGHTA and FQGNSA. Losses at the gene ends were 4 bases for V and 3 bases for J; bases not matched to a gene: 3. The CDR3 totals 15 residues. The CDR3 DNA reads TGTGCCAGCAGCTCACAGGGGGCGTCTAATGAAAAACTGTTTTTT. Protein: CASSSQGASNEKLFF.

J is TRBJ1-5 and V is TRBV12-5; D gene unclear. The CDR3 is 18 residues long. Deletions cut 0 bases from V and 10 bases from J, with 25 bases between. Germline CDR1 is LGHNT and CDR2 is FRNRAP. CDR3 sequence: CASGLVRQGGHRTNPQHF. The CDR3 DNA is TGTGCTAGTGGTTTGGTTAGGCAAGGTGGCCACCGAACTAATCCCCAGCATTTT.

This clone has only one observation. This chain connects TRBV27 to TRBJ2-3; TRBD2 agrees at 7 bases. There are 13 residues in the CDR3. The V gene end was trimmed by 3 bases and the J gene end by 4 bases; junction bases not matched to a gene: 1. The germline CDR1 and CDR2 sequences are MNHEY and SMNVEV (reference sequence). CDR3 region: CASSFREADTQYF. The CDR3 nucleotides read TGTGCCAGCAGTTTCCGGGAGGCAGATACGCAGTATTTT.

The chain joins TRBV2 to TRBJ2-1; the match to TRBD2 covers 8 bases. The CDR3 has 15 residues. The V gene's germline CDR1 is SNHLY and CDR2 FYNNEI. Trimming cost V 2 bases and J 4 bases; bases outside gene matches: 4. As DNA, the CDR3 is TGTGCCAGCAGTGAAAGTGGACTAGCTTACAATGAGCAGTTCTTC. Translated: CASSESGLAYNEQFF. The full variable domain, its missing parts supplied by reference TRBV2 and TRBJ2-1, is EPEVTQTPSHQVTQMGQEVILRCVPISNHLYFYWYRQILGQKVEFLVSFYNNEISEKSEIFDDQFSVERPDGSNFTLKIRSTKLEDSAMYFCASSESGLAYNEQFFGPGTRLTVL.

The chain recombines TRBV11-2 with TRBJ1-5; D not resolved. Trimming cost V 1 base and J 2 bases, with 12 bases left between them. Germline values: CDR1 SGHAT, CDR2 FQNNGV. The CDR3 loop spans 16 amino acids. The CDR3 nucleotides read TGTGCCAGCAGCTTAGCTGGCCATGCGGGCAATCAGCCCCAGCATTTT. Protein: CASSLAGHAGNQPQHF.

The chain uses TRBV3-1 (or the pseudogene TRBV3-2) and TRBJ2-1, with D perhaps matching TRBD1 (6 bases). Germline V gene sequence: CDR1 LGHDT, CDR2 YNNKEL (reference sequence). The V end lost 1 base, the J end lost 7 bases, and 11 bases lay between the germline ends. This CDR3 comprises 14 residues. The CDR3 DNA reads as TGTGCCAGCAGCCAAGGGTTGGGGGCAAATGAGCAGTTCTTC. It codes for CASSQGLGANEQFF.

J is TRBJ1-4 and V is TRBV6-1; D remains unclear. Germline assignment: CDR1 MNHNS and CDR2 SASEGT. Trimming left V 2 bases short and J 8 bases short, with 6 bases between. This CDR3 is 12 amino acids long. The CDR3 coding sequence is TGTGCCAGCAGTGAACTGGGGGAAAAACTGTTTTTT. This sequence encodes CASSELGEKLFF.

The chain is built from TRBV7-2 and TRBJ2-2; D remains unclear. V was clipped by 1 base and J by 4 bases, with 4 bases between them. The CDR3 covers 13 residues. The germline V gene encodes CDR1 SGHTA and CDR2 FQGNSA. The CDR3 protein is CASSLVATGELFF. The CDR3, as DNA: TGTGCCAGCAGCTTAGTTGCCACCGGGGAGCTGTTTTTT.

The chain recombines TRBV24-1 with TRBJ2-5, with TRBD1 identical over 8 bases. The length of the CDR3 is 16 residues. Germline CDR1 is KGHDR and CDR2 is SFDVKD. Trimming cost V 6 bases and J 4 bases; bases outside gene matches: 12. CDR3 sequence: CATSPRDRLRGETQYF. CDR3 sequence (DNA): TGTGCCACCAGTCCCCGGGACAGGCTCCGGGGAGAGACCCAGTACTTC.

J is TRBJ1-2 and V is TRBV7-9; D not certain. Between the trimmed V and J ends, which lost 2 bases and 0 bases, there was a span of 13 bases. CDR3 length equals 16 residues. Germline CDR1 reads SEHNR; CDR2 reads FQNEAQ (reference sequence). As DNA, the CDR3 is TGTGCCAGCAGCTTAAATACTCTAGAACCTAACTATGGCTACACCTTC. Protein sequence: CASSLNTLEPNYGYTF.

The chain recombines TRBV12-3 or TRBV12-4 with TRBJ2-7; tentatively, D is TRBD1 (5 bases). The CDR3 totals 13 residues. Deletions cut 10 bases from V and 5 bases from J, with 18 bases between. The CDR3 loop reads CANQAGFIHEQYV. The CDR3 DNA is TGTGCCAACCAAGCAGGGTTCATACACGAGCAGTACGTC.

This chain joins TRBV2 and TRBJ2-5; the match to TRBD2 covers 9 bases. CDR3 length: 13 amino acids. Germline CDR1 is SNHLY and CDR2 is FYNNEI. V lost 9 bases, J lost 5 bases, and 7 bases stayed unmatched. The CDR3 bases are TGTGCCAGTGGCAGGACTAGCGTGGAGACCCAGTACTTC. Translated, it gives CASGRTSVETQYF.

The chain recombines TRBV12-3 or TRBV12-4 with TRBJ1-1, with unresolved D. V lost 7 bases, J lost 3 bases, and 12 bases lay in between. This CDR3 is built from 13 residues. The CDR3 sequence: CASTLIRDTEAFF. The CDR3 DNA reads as TGTGCCAGCACCCTAATTCGGGACACTGAAGCTTTCTTT.

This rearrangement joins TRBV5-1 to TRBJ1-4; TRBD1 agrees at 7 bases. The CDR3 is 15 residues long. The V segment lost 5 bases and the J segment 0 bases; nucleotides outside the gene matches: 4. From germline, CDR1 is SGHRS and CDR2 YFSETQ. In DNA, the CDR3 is TGCGCCAGCAGTTTGCAGGGGGCAACTAATGAAAAACTGTTTTTT. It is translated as CASSLQGATNEKLFF.

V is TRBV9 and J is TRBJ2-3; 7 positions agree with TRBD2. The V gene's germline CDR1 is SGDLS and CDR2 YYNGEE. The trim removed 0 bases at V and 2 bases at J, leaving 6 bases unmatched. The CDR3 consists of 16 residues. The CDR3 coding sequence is TGTGCCAGCAGCGTAGGAGCGGGACTGAACACAGATACGCAGTATTTT. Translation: CASSVGAGLNTDTQYF.

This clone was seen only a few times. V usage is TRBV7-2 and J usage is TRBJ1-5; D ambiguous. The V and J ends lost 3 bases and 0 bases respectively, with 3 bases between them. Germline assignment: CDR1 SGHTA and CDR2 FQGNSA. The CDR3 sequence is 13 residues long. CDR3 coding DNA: TGTGCCAGCAGCTTTAATAGCAATCAGCCCCAGCATTTT. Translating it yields CASSFNSNQPQHF.